This T cell receptor beta chain emerged from a study of a mutant IDH1 vaccine in newly diagnosed glioma. Turning to the study itself: Weeks 1, 3, 5, 7, 11, 15, 19 and 23 were when patients received their eight vaccinations. Of the patients given treatment, roughly 60% were male and about 40% were female, and a mean age of roughly 40 years was recorded.

On this clone: The antigen is not known.

The CDR3 loop spans 16 amino acids. Trimming stripped 2 bases from V and 1 base from J, with 14 bases between. Germline values: CDR1 MGHDK, CDR2 SYGVNS. Time point described: week 23, last vaccination. Doses comprised 300 ug of mutant IDH1 20-mer peptide each, plus topical imiquimod. Using immunoSEQ multiplex PCR, the repertoire was profiled, and TCRdb retains in-frame clones only, with some absent. The sample shows tens of thousands of clones, around 80% of them seen only once. The receptor was derived from a man aged 30 to 39 with glioma. The rearrangement uses TRBV25-1 and TRBJ1-1; D may be TRBD1 (6 bases). The sample was PBMCs, taken from a glioma patient whose treatment included an IDH1 peptide vaccine. The CDR3, as DNA: TGTGCCAGCAGTGAAATTACAGGGAGTCGGAACACTGAAGCTTTCTTT. This translates into CASSEITGSRNTEAFF.